These 8 T cell receptor beta chains came from one sample sequenced in a study of cytomegalovirus exposure and HLA in healthy donors. The PCR contained 60 Vbeta and 13 Jbeta primers. Data came from immunoSEQ multiplex PCR; TCRdb stores just in-frame clones and leaves some out. The repertoire consists of over 150,000 clones, with around 82% occurring once and the leading ten covering roughly 0.38%. The specimen sequenced was PBMCs. The receptors shown here come from a boy younger than 10 in good health and CMV-seronegative.

This sequence joins TRBV2 and TRBJ1-2; 9 nucleotides line up with TRBD1. CDR1 and CDR2 (germline): SNHLY, FYNNEI. The V gene end was trimmed by 4 bases and the J gene end by 1 base; junction bases not matched to a gene: 4. This CDR3 is 15 amino acids long. CDR3 nucleotide sequence: TGTGCCAGCAGTGTGGACAGGGGTCTTAACTATGGCTACACCTTC. Translating gives CASSVDRGLNYGYTF.

This clone occurred a few times. This rearrangement joins TRBV5-4 to TRBJ2-5; TRBD2 matches at 7 bases. Germline V gene lookup returns CDR1 SGHNT and CDR2 YYREEE (reference sequence). V trimming: 3 bases; J trimming: 2 bases; junction bases outside the gene matches: 7. This CDR3 comprises 15 residues. DNA for the CDR3: TGTGCCAGCAGCTCTATAGGTAGCGGGCAAGAGACCCAGTACTTC. Translating it yields CASSSIGSGQETQYF.

V usage is TRBV11-2 and J usage is TRBJ1-1; D possibly corresponds to TRBD1 (5 bases). Germline-derived CDR1 and CDR2 are SGHAT and FQNNGV. Trimming shortened V by 1 base and J by 10 bases, and 13 bases separated the two germline ends. The CDR3 covers 13 residues. CDR3 DNA: TGTGCCAGCAGCTTAGTAATCGGGGGTTTAGCTTTCTTT. Protein sequence: CASSLVIGGLAFF. The variable domain in full, with the rest retrieved from reference TRBV11-2 and TRBJ1-1, is EAGVAQSPRYKIIEKRQSVAFWCNPISGHATLYWYQQILGQGPKLLIQFQNNGVVDDSQLPKDRFSAERLKGVDSTLKIQPAKLEDSAVYLCASSLVIGGLAFFGQGTRLTVV.

The chain links TRBV20-1 to TRBJ1-1; D uncertain. Germline assignment: CDR1 DFQATT and CDR2 SNEGSKA (reference sequence). The CDR3 sequence is 11 residues long. V was shortened by 0 bases and J by 6 bases, with 5 bases between the two germline ends. The CDR3: CSARDGPEAFF. The CDR3 region has the DNA TGCAGTGCTAGAGATGGGCCTGAAGCTTTCTTT.

The chain has TRBV7-9 and TRBJ1-2; 8 bases are shared with TRBD1. In germline, CDR1 is SEHNR, CDR2 FQNEAQ (reference sequence). This CDR3 region has 17 residues. The V and J ends lost 5 bases and 4 bases, in that order; junction bases with no gene match: 15. The CDR3 DNA reads TGTGCCAGCAGCCCACCCGGACAGGGAGGGGGTAGCTATGGCTACACCTTC. Its translation is CASSPPGQGGGSYGYTF. The whole variable domain, remainder taken from reference TRBV7-9 and TRBJ1-2, is DTGVSQNPRHKITKRGQNVTFRCDPISEHNRLYWYRQTLGQGPEFLTYFQNEAQLEKSRLLSDRFSAERPKGSFSTLEIQRTEQGDSAMYLCASSPPGQGGGSYGYTFGSGTRLTVV.

CDR3 nucleotide sequence: TGTGCCAGCAGTGAAGGCGGACAGGGGGCGCAGGAAACTGAAGCTTTCTTT. Translation: CASSEGGQGAQETEAFF. The chain couples TRBV2 to TRBJ1-1; the match to TRBD1 covers 11 bases. Looked up from germline, CDR1 is SNHLY and CDR2 is FYNNEI. CDR3 size: 17 residues. V was clipped by 1 base and J by 5 bases; unmatched bases: 9. Using reference TRBV2 and TRBJ1-1 for the parts outside the CDR3, the full variable domain is EPEVTQTPSHQVTQMGQEVILRCVPISNHLYFYWYRQILGQKVEFLVSFYNNEISEKSEIFDDQFSVERPDGSNFTLKIRSTKLEDSAMYFCASSEGGQGAQETEAFFGQGTRLTVV.

CDR3: CASSHSGNRVGTEAFF. The CDR3 region has the DNA TGTGCCAGTTCACACTCTGGAAACAGGGTGGGCACTGAAGCTTTCTTT. The chain carries TRBV27 and TRBJ1-1, with D possibly matching TRBD1 (6 bases). The CDR3 covers 16 residues. Per germline, CDR1 MNHEY and CDR2 SMNVEV (reference sequence). The ends were cut back, 9 bases at V and 4 bases at J, with 24 bases in the middle.

The chain employs TRBV28 and TRBJ2-2; 8 bases are a match to TRBD1. This CDR3 contains 14 residues. The V gene end was trimmed by 10 bases and the J gene end by 3 bases; junction bases not matched to a gene: 7. Germline V gene lookup returns CDR1 MDHEN and CDR2 SYDVKM. This chain's CDR3 is CAIRAGGYTGELFF. DNA of the CDR3: TGTGCCATCAGGGCAGGGGGCTACACCGGGGAGCTGTTTTTT.